Listed here is a single T cell receptor beta chain. This record belongs to a study of shared clonotypes between healthy human individuals. V dropped 2 bases and J dropped 6; count of bases not matched to a gene: 7. CDR1 and CDR2 (germline): SGHAT, FQNNGV. CDR3 length: 16 residues. Sequencing used immunoSEQ multiplex PCR; TCRdb keeps in-frame clones, though not all of them. The sample consists of about 490,000 clones, roughly 78% of them appearing once. V and J are TRBV11-2 and TRBJ2-2; 9 bases are shared with TRBD2. The sequence came from a middle-aged woman in good health. Some clones in this sample may be carry-over from other donors' samples. The source material was PBMCs. CDR3 sequence reads: CASSLFGGRVPGELFF. The CDR3 region has the DNA TGTGCCAGCAGCTTATTTGGCGGGAGGGTACCCGGGGAGCTGTTTTTT.